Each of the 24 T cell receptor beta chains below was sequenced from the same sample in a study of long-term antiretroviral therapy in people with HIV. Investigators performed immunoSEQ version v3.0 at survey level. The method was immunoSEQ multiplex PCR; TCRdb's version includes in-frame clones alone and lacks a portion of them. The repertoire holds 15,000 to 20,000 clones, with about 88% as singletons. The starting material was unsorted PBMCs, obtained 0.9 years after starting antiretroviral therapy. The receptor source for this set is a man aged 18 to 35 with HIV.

The CDR3 spells CASSLTGSYNEQFF. CDR3 nucleotide sequence: TGTGCCAGCAGCCTGACAGGCTCTTACAATGAGCAGTTCTTC. This rearrangement joins TRBV7-9 to TRBJ2-1, with D tentatively TRBD1 (6 bases). Between the trimmed V and J ends, which lost 5 bases and 4 bases, there was a span of 12 bases. Germline values: CDR1 SEHNR, CDR2 FQNEAQ (reference sequence). This CDR3 has 14 amino acids. Full variable domain (missing parts from reference TRBV7-9 and TRBJ2-1): DTGVSQNPRHKITKRGQNVTFRCDPISEHNRLYWYRQTLGQGPEFLTYFQNEAQLEKSRLLSDRFSAERPKGSFSTLEIQRTEQGDSAMYLCASSLTGSYNEQFFGPGTRLTVL.

CDR3 in DNA: TGTGCCAGCAGCTTAGCCGGGACAGGGGGATCGATCCCCTACGAGCAGTACTTC. Protein sequence: CASSLAGTGGSIPYEQYF. V and J are TRBV7-9 and TRBJ2-7, with 11 bases matching TRBD1. The germline gives CDR1 SEHNR, CDR2 FQNEAQ (reference sequence). V lost 0 bases to trimming and J lost 2 bases; unmatched junction nucleotides: 9. The CDR3 loop spans 18 amino acids.

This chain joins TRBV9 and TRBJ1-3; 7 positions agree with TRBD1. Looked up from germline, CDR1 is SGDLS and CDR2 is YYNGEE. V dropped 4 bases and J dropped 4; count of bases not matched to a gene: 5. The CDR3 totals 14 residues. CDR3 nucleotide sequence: TGTGCCAGCAGCCTCGGGACAGCCGGAAACACCATATATTTT. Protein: CASSLGTAGNTIYF.

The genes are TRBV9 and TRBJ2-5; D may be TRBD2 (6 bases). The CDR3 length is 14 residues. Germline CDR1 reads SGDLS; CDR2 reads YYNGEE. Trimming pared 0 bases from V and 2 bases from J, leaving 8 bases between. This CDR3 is CASSVDGGQETQYF. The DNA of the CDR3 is TGTGCCAGCAGCGTAGATGGGGGGCAAGAGACCCAGTACTTC.

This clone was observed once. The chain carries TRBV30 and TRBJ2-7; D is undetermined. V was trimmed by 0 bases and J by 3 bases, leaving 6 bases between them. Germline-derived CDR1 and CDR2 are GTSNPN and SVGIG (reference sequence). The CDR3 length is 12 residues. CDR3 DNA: TGTGCCTGGAGTGTAGGCGGCTACGAGCAGTACTTC. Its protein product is CAWSVGGYEQYF.

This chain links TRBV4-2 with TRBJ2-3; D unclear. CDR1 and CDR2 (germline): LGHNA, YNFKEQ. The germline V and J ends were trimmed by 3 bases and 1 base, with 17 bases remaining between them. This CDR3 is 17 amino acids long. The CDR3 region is CASSQGTQTFRTDTQYF. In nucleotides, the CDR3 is TGTGCCAGCAGCCAGGGAACCCAGACTTTCCGCACAGATACGCAGTATTTT.

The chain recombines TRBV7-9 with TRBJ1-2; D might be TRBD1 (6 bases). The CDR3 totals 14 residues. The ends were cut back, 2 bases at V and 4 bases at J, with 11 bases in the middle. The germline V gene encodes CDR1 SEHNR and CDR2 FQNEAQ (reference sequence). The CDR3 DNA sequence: TGTGCCAGCAGCTTATCAGGGGTTCCCTATGGCTACACCTTC. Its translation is CASSLSGVPYGYTF.

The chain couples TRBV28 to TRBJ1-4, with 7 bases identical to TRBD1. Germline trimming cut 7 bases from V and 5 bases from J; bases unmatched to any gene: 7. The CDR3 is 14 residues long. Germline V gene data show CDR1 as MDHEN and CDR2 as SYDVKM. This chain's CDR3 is CASTVDRRNEKLFF. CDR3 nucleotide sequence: TGTGCCAGCACCGTGGACAGGCGAAATGAAAAACTGTTTTTT. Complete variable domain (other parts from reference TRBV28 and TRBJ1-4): DVKVTQSSRYLVKRTGEKVFLECVQDMDHENMFWYRQDPGLGLRLIYFSYDVKMKEKGDIPEGYSVSREKKERFSLILESASTNQTSMYLCASTVDRRNEKLFFGSGTQLSVL.

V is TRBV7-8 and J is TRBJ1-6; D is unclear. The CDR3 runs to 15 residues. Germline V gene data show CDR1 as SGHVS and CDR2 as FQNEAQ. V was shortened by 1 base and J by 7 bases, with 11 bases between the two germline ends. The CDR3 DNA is TGTGCCAGCAGCTTAGACCGGCCGGGGAATTCACCCCTCCACTTT. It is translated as CASSLDRPGNSPLHF.

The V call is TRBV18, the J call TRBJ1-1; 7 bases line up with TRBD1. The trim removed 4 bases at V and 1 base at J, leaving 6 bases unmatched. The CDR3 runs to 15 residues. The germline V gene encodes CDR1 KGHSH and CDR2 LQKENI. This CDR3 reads CASSLTGEGNTEAFF. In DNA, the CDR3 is TGTGCCAGCTCACTTACAGGGGAGGGGAACACTGAAGCTTTCTTT.

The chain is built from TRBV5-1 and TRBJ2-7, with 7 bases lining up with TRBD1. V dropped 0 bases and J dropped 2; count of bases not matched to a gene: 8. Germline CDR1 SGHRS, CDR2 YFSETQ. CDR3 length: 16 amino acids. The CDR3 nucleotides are TGCGCCAGCAGCTTGGACCCCCAGACAGGGCCCTACGAGCAGTACGTC. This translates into CASSLDPQTGPYEQYV.

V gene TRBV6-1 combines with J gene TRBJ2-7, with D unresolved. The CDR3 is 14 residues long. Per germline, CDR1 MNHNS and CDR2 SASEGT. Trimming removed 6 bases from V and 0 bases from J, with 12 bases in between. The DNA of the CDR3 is TGTGCCAGCAGGGACCTCTGGAGCTCCTACGAGCAGTACGTC. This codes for CASRDLWSSYEQYV.

The CDR3 reads CASSLGQYSTDTQYF. The CDR3 nucleotides are TGTGCCAGCAGCCTCGGACAGTACAGCACAGATACGCAGTATTTT. This sequence joins TRBV5-4 and TRBJ2-3; TRBD1 is a possible D gene (6 bases). Germline CDR1 is SGHNT and CDR2 is YYREEE (reference sequence). The germline V and J ends were trimmed by 4 bases and 0 bases, with 12 bases remaining between them. The CDR3 loop spans 15 amino acids.

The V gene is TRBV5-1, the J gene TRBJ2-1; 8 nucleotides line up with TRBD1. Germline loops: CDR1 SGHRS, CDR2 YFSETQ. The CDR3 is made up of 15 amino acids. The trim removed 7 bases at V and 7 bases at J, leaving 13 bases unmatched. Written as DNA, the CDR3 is TGCGCCAGCGTCCAGGGGGCTAACCTTGGAAATGAGCAGTTCTTC. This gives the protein CASVQGANLGNEQFF.

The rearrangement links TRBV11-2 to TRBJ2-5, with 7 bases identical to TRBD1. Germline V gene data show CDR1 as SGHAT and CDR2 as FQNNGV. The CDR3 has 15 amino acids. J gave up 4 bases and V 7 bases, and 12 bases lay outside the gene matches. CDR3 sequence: CASTRQGFGGETQYF. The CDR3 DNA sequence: TGTGCCAGCACTCGACAGGGATTTGGGGGAGAGACCCAGTACTTC. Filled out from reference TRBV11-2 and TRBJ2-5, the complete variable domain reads EAGVAQSPRYKIIEKRQSVAFWCNPISGHATLYWYQQILGQGPKLLIQFQNNGVVDDSQLPKDRFSAERLKGVDSTLKIQPAKLEDSAVYLCASTRQGFGGETQYFGPGTRLLVL.

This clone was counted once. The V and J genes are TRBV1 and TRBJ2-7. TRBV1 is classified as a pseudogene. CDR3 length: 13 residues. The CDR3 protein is CTVEGRDSYEQYF. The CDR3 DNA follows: TGCACTGTTGAGGGACGGGATAGCTACGAGCAGTACTTC.

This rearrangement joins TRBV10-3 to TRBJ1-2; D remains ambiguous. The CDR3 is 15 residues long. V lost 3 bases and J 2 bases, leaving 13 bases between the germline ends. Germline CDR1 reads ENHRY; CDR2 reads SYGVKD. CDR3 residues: CAISDPLARNYGYTF. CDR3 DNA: TGTGCCATCAGTGACCCGCTAGCCAGGAACTATGGCTACACCTTC.

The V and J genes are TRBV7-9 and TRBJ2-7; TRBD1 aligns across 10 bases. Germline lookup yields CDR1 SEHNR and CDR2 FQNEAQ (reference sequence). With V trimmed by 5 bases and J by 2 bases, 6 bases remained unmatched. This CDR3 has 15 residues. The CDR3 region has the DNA TGTGCCAGCAGCCACCCGGGACAGGGGACCTACGAGCAGTACTTC. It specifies CASSHPGQGTYEQYF.

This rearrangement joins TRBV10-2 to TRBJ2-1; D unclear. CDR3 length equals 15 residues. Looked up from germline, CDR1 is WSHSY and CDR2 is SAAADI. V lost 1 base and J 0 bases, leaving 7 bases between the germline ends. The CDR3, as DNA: TGCGCCAGCAGTGAGTACAGACGCTCCTACAATGAGCAGTTCTTC. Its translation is CASSEYRRSYNEQFF.

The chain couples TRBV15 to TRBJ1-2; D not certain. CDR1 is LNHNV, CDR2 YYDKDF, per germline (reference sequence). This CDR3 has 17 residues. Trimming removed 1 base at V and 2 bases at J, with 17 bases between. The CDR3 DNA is TGTGCCACCAGCAGAGCCCTTAAAGAACGGAGCAACTATGGCTACACCTTC. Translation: CATSRALKERSNYGYTF.

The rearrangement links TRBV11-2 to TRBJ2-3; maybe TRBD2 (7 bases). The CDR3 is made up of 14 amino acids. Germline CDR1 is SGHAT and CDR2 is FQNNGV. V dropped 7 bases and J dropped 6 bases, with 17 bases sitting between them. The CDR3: CASKSGGPPDTQYF. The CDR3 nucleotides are TGTGCCAGCAAATCGGGGGGCCCCCCGGATACGCAGTATTTT.

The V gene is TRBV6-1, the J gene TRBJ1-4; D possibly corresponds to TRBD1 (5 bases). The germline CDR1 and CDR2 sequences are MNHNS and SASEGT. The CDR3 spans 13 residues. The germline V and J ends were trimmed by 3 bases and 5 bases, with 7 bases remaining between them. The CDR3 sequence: CASSESGNEKLFF. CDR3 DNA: TGTGCCAGCAGTGAGTCAGGGAATGAAAAACTGTTTTTT.

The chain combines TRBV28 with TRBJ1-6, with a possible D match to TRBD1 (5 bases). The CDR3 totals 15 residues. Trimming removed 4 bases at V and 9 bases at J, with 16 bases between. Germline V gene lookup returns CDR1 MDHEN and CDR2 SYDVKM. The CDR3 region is CASSWIPGTLSPLHF. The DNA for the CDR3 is TGTGCCAGCAGTTGGATCCCGGGGACTCTTTCACCCCTCCACTTT.

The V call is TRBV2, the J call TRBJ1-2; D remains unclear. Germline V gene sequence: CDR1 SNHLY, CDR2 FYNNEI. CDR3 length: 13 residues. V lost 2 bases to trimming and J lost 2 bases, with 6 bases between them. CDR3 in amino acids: CASSETGNYGYTF. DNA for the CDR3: TGTGCCAGCAGTGAAACGGGCAACTATGGCTACACCTTC.